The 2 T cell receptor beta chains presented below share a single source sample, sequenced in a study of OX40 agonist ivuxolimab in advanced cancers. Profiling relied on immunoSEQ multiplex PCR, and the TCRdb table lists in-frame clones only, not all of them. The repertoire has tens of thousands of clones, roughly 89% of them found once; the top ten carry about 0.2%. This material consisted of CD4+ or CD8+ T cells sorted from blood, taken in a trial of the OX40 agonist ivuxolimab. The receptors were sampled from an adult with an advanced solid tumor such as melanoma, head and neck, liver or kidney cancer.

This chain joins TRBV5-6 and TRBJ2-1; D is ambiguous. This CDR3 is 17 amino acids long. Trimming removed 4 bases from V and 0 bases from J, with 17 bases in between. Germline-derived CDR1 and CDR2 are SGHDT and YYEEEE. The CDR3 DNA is TGTGCCAGCAGCATGCGATCGAGGTTGGGCTCCTACAATGAGCAGTTCTTC. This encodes CASSMRSRLGSYNEQFF.

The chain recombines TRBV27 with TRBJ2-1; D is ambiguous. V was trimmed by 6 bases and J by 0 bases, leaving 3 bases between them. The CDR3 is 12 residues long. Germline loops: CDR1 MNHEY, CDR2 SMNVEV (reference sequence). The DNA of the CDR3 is TGTGCCAGCAGGGCCTCCTACAATGAGCAGTTCTTC. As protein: CASRASYNEQFF.